The TCR beta chain under discussion was sequenced for a study of cytomegalovirus exposure and HLA in healthy donors. This CDR3 region has 14 residues. The ends were cut back, 0 bases at V and 6 bases at J, with 11 bases in the middle. CDR1 and CDR2 from the germline V gene are SGHVS and FNYEAQ. A multiplex PCR was run with 60 Vbeta primers and 13 Jbeta primers. Original processing notes: A later analysis counted around 74 million unique TCR beta chains, about 11 million shared. Repertoires were generated with immunoSEQ multiplex PCR, while TCRdb's copy carries only in-frame clones and drops some. V and J calls and clone size are those listed in that table; D and trimming were worked out from the DNA. The sample lists more than 150,000 clones; 70% to 90% were seen once.

The sample was PBMCs. The receptor was derived from a young man in good health and CMV-seropositive. The J gene is TRBJ1-2, the V gene TRBV7-6, with TRBD1 as a possible D gene (5 bases). The CDR3 coding sequence is TGTGCCAGCAGCTTAGCCCCGGGGGGGGATGGCTACACCTTC. This translates into CASSLAPGGDGYTF.